The 11 T cell receptor beta chains below all came from one sample that was sequenced in a study of T cell responses to AZD1222 COVID-19 vaccine. TCRdb's copy holds only in-frame clones and misses some; the assay was immunoSEQ multiplex PCR. The table lists tens of thousands of clones, around nine tenths of them singletons, with 6.3% in the top ten. The sample was peripheral blood, taken 28 days after the second dose of the MenACWY control vaccine. Every receptor here comes from an adult who received the MenACWY meningococcal vaccine as a control.

This rearrangement joins TRBV11-2 to TRBJ2-7; 10 bases map to TRBD1. V trimming: 5 bases; J trimming: 9 bases; junction bases outside the gene matches: 7. CDR1 and CDR2 from the germline V gene are SGHAT and FQNNGV. CDR3 length equals 13 residues. CDR3 residues: CASSVGQGFVQYF. In DNA, the CDR3 is TGTGCCAGCAGCGTGGGACAGGGGTTTGTGCAGTACTTC.

The chain recombines TRBV11-2 with TRBJ2-4; D uncertain. V dropped 9 bases and J dropped 9 bases, with 6 bases sitting between them. This CDR3 comprises 9 residues. The germline gives CDR1 SGHAT, CDR2 FQNNGV. CDR3 DNA sequence: TGTGCCAGAGGGTGCATTCAGTACTTC. This translates into CARGCIQYF.

The CDR3 here is CASSYARDRPPGELFF. The DNA for the CDR3 is TGTGCCAGCAGTTACGCCCGGGACAGGCCCCCCGGGGAGCTGTTTTTT. V gene TRBV6-5 combines with J gene TRBJ2-2; TRBD1 aligns across 8 bases. The CDR3 contains 16 residues. Per the germline V gene, CDR1 is MNHEY and CDR2 is SVGAGI. V lost 2 bases, J lost 6 bases, and 8 bases stayed unmatched.

CDR3 nucleotide sequence: TGTGCCAGCAGGGTCGGGAGAAACACTGAAGCTTTCTTT. Residues: CASRVGRNTEAFF. V usage is TRBV12-3 or TRBV12-4 and J usage is TRBJ1-1, with D uncertain. The V gene lost 6 bases and the J gene lost 2 bases, with 10 bases spanning the gap. This CDR3 comprises 13 residues.

V is TRBV6-5 and J is TRBJ2-7; D ambiguous. Germline V gene data show CDR1 as MNHEY and CDR2 as SVGAGI. With 8 bases removed from V and 3 bases from J, the gap between germline ends came to 14 bases. CDR3 length: 13 amino acids. CDR3 nucleotides: TGTGCCAGCTCTCCCGCAAACTTCTACGAGCAGTACTTC. Residues: CASSPANFYEQYF.

J is TRBJ1-6 and V is TRBV6-6; D not resolved. V lost 4 bases, J lost 9 bases, and 13 bases lay in between. The CDR3 spans 14 residues. Per germline, CDR1 MNHNY and CDR2 SVGAGI (reference sequence). The CDR3 protein is CASSSLEEVSPLHF. The CDR3 bases are TGTGCCAGCAGTTCCCTCGAAGAGGTTTCACCCCTCCACTTT.

The genes are TRBV5-1 and TRBJ2-6; D unresolved. Trimming removed 4 bases from V and 1 base from J, with 12 bases in between. The CDR3 is made up of 16 amino acids. From germline, CDR1 is SGHRS and CDR2 YFSETQ. CDR3 amino acids: CASSPMDVSGANVLTF. The CDR3 DNA reads as TGCGCCAGCAGCCCGATGGACGTGTCTGGGGCCAACGTCCTGACTTTC. Variable domain in full (rest from reference TRBV5-1 and TRBJ2-6): KAGVTQTPRYLIKTRGQQVTLSCSPISGHRSVSWYQQTPGQGLQFLFEYFSETQRNKGNFPGRFSGRQFSNSRSEMNVSTLELGDSALYLCASSPMDVSGANVLTFGAGSRLTVL.

The V gene is TRBV12-3 or TRBV12-4, the J gene TRBJ2-1, with D possibly being TRBD2 (5 bases). V lost 9 bases, J lost 8 bases, and 17 bases lay in between. The CDR3 consists of 13 residues. In DNA, the CDR3 is TGTGCCAGTCGGGGAACCACATCCGATGAGCAGTTCTTC. This translates into CASRGTTSDEQFF.

The chain couples TRBV11-2 to TRBJ1-1; D is unresolved. Trimming removed 1 base at V and 0 bases at J, with 12 bases between. Germline V gene lookup returns CDR1 SGHAT and CDR2 FQNNGV. The CDR3 contains 16 residues. CDR3 bases: TGTGCCAGCAGCTTAGTAGGAGTAAACATGAACACTGAAGCTTTCTTT. The encoded protein is CASSLVGVNMNTEAFF.

The rearrangement uses TRBV30 and TRBJ1-6, with D perhaps matching TRBD1 (5 bases). Germline CDR1 reads GTSNPN; CDR2 reads SVGIG (reference sequence). Trimming left V 1 base short and J 9 bases short, with 19 bases between. CDR3 length: 16 amino acids. The CDR3 loop is CAWSAIGQGPRSPLHF. CDR3 bases: TGTGCCTGGAGTGCAATAGGACAAGGACCGCGTTCACCCCTCCACTTT.

J is TRBJ2-7 and V is TRBV7-9; D gene uncertain. V shed 1 base and J shed 6 bases, with 10 bases lying between them. Germline V gene sequence: CDR1 SEHNR, CDR2 FQNEAQ (reference sequence). CDR3 length: 13 residues. CDR3 nucleotide sequence: TGTGCCAGCAGCTTAGATATAGGGTCCGAGCAGTACTTC. It translates to CASSLDIGSEQYF.